A single T cell receptor (beta chain) is shown here with its context. The antigen is unknown. The sample comes from a study of long-term antiretroviral therapy in people with HIV. Regarding the study as a whole: Specimen acquisition occurred between 2004 and 2017, potentially under older ART regimens.

The authors ran the immunoSEQ assay, v3.0, at survey level. Assay: immunoSEQ multiplex PCR; the TCRdb copy retains only in-frame clones and omits some. Here the sample spans 10,000 to 15,000 clones, over 65% being singletons. Sequenced material: unsorted PBMCs, taken 1.3 years after starting antiretroviral therapy. The sequence came from a young woman with HIV.

The CDR3 sequence is CASSRDRGHTNEKLFF. DNA of the CDR3: TGTGCCAGCAGTCGGGACAGGGGGCATACTAATGAAAAACTGTTTTTT. The chain uses TRBV25-1 and TRBJ1-4, with 12 bases lining up with TRBD1. The CDR3 covers 16 residues. With V trimmed by 5 bases and J by 2 bases, 3 bases remained unmatched. Germline V gene data show CDR1 as MGHDK and CDR2 as SYGVNS.